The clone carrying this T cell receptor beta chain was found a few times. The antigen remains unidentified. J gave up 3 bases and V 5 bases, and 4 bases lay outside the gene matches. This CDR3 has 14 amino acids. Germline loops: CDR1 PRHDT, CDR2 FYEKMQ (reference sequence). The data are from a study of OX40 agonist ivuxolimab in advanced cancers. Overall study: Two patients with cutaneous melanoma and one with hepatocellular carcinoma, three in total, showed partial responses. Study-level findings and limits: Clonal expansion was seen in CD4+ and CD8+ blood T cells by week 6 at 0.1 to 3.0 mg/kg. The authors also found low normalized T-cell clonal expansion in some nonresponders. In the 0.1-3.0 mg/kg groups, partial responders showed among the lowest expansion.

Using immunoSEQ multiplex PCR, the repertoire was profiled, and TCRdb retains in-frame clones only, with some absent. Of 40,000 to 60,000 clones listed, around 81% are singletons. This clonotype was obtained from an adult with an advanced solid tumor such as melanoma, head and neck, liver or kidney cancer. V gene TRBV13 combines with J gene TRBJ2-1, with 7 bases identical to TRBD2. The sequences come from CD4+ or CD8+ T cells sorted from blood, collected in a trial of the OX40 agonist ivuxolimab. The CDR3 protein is CASSPASGYNEQFF. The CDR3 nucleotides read TGTGCCAGCAGCCCGGCTAGCGGCTACAATGAGCAGTTCTTC.